Following are 12 T cell receptor gamma chains from one sample sequenced in a study of intestinal T cells in coeliac disease (dated by TCRdb to the early 2020s). Library prep was done by multiplex PCR. The sequencer listed for this sample is Ion Torrent PGM. TRG repertoires were amplified from around 200 ng of biopsy DNA with the LymphoTrack kit, in which Illumina adapters are carried by the primers. Identical DNA sequences were merged into single rows after TCRdb reprocessed the public reads with CATT. The sample yields a few hundred gamma-chain clones; roughly 50% were counted once. The ten biggest clones cover around half of the sample. Genomic DNA was extracted with the QIAamp DNA FFPE tissue kit from ten 5-um FFPE scrolls per case. Specimen: a duodenal biopsy. These receptors originate from a human donor who served as a control with a normal duodenal biopsy, not a healthy volunteer.

CDR3 DNA: TGTGCCACCTGGGCTATTAATTATTATAAGAAACTCTTT. This encodes CATWAINYYKKLF. The rearrangement links TRGV8 to TRGJ1 or TRGJ2. From germline, CDR1 is VENAVY and CDR2 YDSYNSRV. Trimming at V came to 5 bases and at J to 1 base, leaving 5 bases not matched to a gene. The CDR3 sequence is 13 residues long.

CDR3 DNA: TGTGCTGCGTGGATCACAGGTCCCCATACCACTGGTTGGTTCAAGATATTT. Amino acid sequence: CAAWITGPHTTGWFKIF. The V gene is TRGV10, the J gene TRGJP1. TRGV10 is labeled an ORF, and its function is uncertain. Unmatched junction bases numbered 13, after V lost 8 bases and J lost 0 bases. This CDR3 has 17 amino acids.

The chain couples TRGV8 to TRGJ1 or TRGJ2. J gave up 2 bases and V 3 bases, and 7 bases lay outside the gene matches. This CDR3 has 14 residues. Per the germline V gene, CDR1 is VENAVY and CDR2 is YDSYNSRV. The CDR3 coding sequence is TGTGCCACCTGGGATCAAGGCTATTATTATAAGAAACTCTTT. Translated: CATWDQGYYYKKLF.

This clone was counted between two and nine times. The CDR3 bases are TGTGCACCTGGGCTTTATTATAAGAAACTCTTT. Its translation: CAPGLYYKKLF. The chain is built from TRGV8 and TRGJ1 or TRGJ2. CDR3 length equals 11 residues. Germline loops: CDR1 VENAVY, CDR2 YDSYNSRV.

The chain carries TRGV10 and TRGJ1 or TRGJ2. TRGV10 is reported as an ORF; its role is uncertain. This CDR3 has 11 residues. With V trimmed by 8 bases and J by 10 bases, 9 bases remained unmatched. The CDR3 protein is CAAWDSYKKLF. The CDR3 DNA is TGTGCTGCGTGGGATTCTTACAAGAAACTCTTT.

This clone was recorded once. The V and J genes are TRGV5 and TRGJ1 or TRGJ2. The trim removed 8 bases at V and 3 bases at J, leaving 13 bases unmatched. The CDR3 totals 14 residues. CDR1 is VINAFY and CDR2 is YDVSNSKD in the germline V gene. The CDR3 loop is CATSGHPPYYKKLF. For the CDR3, the DNA is TGTGCCACCTCGGGACATCCCCCTTATTATAAGAAACTCTTT.

The chain employs TRGV9 and TRGJ1 or TRGJ2. Trimming at V came to 5 bases and at J to 4 bases, leaving 8 bases not matched to a gene. This CDR3 comprises 13 residues. The germline V gene has CDR1 GITISATS and CDR2 ISYDGTV (reference sequence). In nucleotides, the CDR3 is TGTGCCTTGTGGGTGAAGATCTATTATAAGAAACTCTTT. Its protein product is CALWVKIYYKKLF.

Comment on this clone: A far larger clone is off by one base, so a read error is likely. Other DNA variants within this sample encode the same CDR3. The chain is built from TRGV8 and TRGJ1 or TRGJ2. The germline gives CDR1 VENAVY, CDR2 YDSYNSRV. With 2 bases clipped from V and 3 bases from J, the junction kept 10 bases outside the gene matches. The CDR3 spans 15 residues. CDR3 DNA: TGTGCCACCTGGGATACCAGATCGCTTTATTATAAGAAACTCTTT. As protein: CATWDTRSLYYKKLF.

V and J are TRGV8 and TRGJ1 or TRGJ2. With V trimmed by 12 bases and J by 7 bases, 15 bases remained unmatched. The CDR3 covers 12 residues. The V gene's germline CDR1 is VENAVY and CDR2 YDSYNSRV. In nucleotides, the CDR3 is TGTGCCCACCTGGGATACTGCTATAAGAAACTCTTT. Translated: CAHLGYCYKKLF.

Remarks on this clone: The junction departs from the called germline gene at one end, perhaps through a read error. Other DNA sequences in the sample encode the same CDR3. The V and J genes are TRGV2 and TRGJP1. Germline V CDR1 and CDR2: EGSNGY, YDSYNSKV. This CDR3 region has 16 residues. CDR3 in amino acids: CATWDGSGVTGWFKIF. The DNA for the CDR3 is TGTGCCACTTGGGACGGGTCGGGCGTCACTGGTTGGTTCAAGATATTT.

The chain employs TRGV9 and TRGJ1 or TRGJ2. The CDR3 spans 15 residues. With V trimmed by 5 bases and J by 13 bases, 23 bases remained unmatched. The germline V gene has CDR1 GITISATS and CDR2 ISYDGTV (reference sequence). Here the CDR3 DNA reads TGTGCCTTGTGGGGAGGTGCTGATGTTCTTATGAGAAAACTCTTT. Protein product: CALWGGADVLMRKLF.

V usage is TRGV10 and J usage is TRGJ1 or TRGJ2. TRGV10 is reported as an ORF; its role is uncertain. CDR3 length: 10 residues. The junction had 10 bases not matched to a gene; V was cut back by 12 bases and J by 10 bases. The CDR3 nucleotides read TGTGCTGCCCTTTTTTGGAAGAAACTCTTT. Its protein is CAALFWKKLF.